What follows are 29 T cell receptor beta chains derived from one specimen sequenced in a study of blood T cell repertoires in COVID-19. Sequenced by immunoSEQ multiplex PCR; TCRdb stores in-frame clones only, minus some. The data show roughly 140,000 clones, with around 86% seen just once and around 10% held by the top ten. The sample consisted of PBMCs or T cells enriched from blood (not recorded which). The receptors were sampled from a man aged 55 to 70 who had recovered from COVID-19.

The chain recombines TRBV7-2 with TRBJ2-7; D perhaps matches TRBD2 (6 bases). Deletions cut 5 bases from V and 0 bases from J, with 17 bases between. From germline, CDR1 is SGHTA and CDR2 FQGNSA. CDR3 length equals 16 residues. The CDR3, as DNA: TGTGCCAGCAGCAAAGTTGGGGGACTGAGCTCCTACGAGCAGTACTTC. Amino acid sequence: CASSKVGGLSSYEQYF.

The rearrangement joins TRBV28 to TRBJ2-5; 12 nucleotides align to TRBD2. The CDR3 is 17 amino acids. Germline lookup yields CDR1 MDHEN and CDR2 SYDVKM. Trimming removed 6 bases from V and 8 bases from J; junction bases left unmatched: 16. The CDR3 region has the DNA TGTGCCAGCAGAAAGAGCGGACTAGCGGGGCGGGGGGATACCCAGTACTTC. It is translated as CASRKSGLAGRGDTQYF.

The chain employs TRBV28 and TRBJ1-2, with a tentative D call TRBD1 (5 bases). V lost 7 bases to trimming and J lost 5 bases, with 14 bases between them. The germline CDR1 and CDR2 sequences are MDHEN and SYDVKM. The CDR3 is made up of 13 amino acids. CDR3 DNA: TGTGCCAGCACATCAGGGCTCCGTTATGGCTACACCTTC. It translates to CASTSGLRYGYTF.

The chain employs TRBV6-5 and TRBJ2-3, with D uncertain. The CDR3 runs to 14 residues. The germline gives CDR1 MNHEY, CDR2 SVGAGI. The V end lost 7 bases, the J end lost 2 bases, and 13 bases lay between the germline ends. The CDR3 bases are TGTGCCAGCAACCCGGGTTGGTACACAGATACGCAGTATTTT. It encodes CASNPGWYTDTQYF.

The chain employs TRBV29-1 and TRBJ2-1, with TRBD2 identical over 12 bases. The CDR3 runs 14 residues. Germline CDR1 and CDR2: SQVTM and ANQGSEA. V gave up 4 bases and J gave up 5 bases; unmatched junction bases: 3. The CDR3 DNA sequence: TGCAGCGTTGGGACTAGCGGGGTAAACAATGAGCAGTTCTTC. Its translation: CSVGTSGVNNEQFF.

The V gene is TRBV5-1, the J gene TRBJ1-4, with 9 bases that match TRBD1. The ends lost 3 bases at V and 6 bases at J; junction bases unmatched: 3. The germline gives CDR1 SGHRS, CDR2 YFSETQ. This CDR3 contains 14 residues. CDR3 sequence: CASSSRTGDEKLFF. CDR3 nucleotides: TGCGCCAGCAGCTCACGGACAGGGGATGAAAAACTGTTTTTT.

The chain links TRBV5-1 to TRBJ1-2; D unresolved. The length of the CDR3 is 15 residues. Per the germline V gene, CDR1 is SGHRS and CDR2 is YFSETQ. Trimming took off 5 bases at V and 0 bases at J, with 14 bases between the two ends. The CDR3 DNA sequence: TGCGCCAGCAGTTCTGGTCCCGCAGCTAACTATGGCTACACCTTC. Protein product: CASSSGPAANYGYTF.

The chain recombines TRBV15 with TRBJ2-1; 9 bases align to TRBD1. CDR1 is LNHNV, CDR2 YYDKDF, per germline (reference sequence). The CDR3 has 16 amino acids. Trimming cost V 5 bases and J 5 bases; bases outside gene matches: 10. CDR3 bases: TGTGCCACCAGCTCCCGGGGGACAGGGCTCCACAATGAGCAGTTCTTC. As protein: CATSSRGTGLHNEQFF.

The rearrangement uses TRBV11-2 and TRBJ2-7; 8 bases map to TRBD2. V lost 5 bases and J lost 5; bases outside the gene matches: 11. Per germline, CDR1 SGHAT and CDR2 FQNNGV. The CDR3 spans 15 residues. The CDR3 protein is CASSKSGGRGHEQYF. CDR3 bases: TGTGCCAGCAGCAAGAGCGGGGGTCGCGGCCACGAGCAGTACTTC.

The chain couples TRBV6-5 to TRBJ2-7; D might be TRBD1 (6 bases). Germline V gives CDR1 MNHEY, CDR2 SVGAGI. V lost 8 bases and J lost 1, with 12 bases in between. CDR3 length: 13 residues. CDR3 sequence (DNA): TGTGCCAGCGTCGACAGGAGATCCTACGAGCAGTACTTC. Encoded protein: CASVDRRSYEQYF.

The chain is built from TRBV2 and TRBJ1-6; D is undetermined. Trimming cost V 8 bases and J 7 bases, with 21 bases left between them. Germline-derived CDR1 and CDR2 are SNHLY and FYNNEI. The length of the CDR3 is 16 residues. The CDR3 nucleotides are TGTGCCAGCGGGTGGGGAGGGCCCCGTGAGAATTCACCCCTCCACTTT. Translating it yields CASGWGGPRENSPLHF.

The CDR3 loop is CASSAGLSEADTQYF. Here the CDR3 DNA reads TGTGCCAGCAGCGCGGGACTCTCGGAGGCAGATACGCAGTATTTT. The V call is TRBV9, the J call TRBJ2-3; D possibly corresponds to TRBD2 (6 bases). CDR1 and CDR2 from the germline V gene are SGDLS and YYNGEE. Trimming removed 3 bases from V and 4 bases from J, with 15 bases in between. The CDR3 is 15 amino acids.

The chain has TRBV5-6 and TRBJ1-1, with TRBD1 matching over 8 bases. Trimming cost V 5 bases and J 1 base; bases outside gene matches: 7. This CDR3 region has 15 residues. The germline V gene has CDR1 SGHDT and CDR2 YYEEEE. CDR3 residues: CASRLRTGPNTEAFF. The CDR3 DNA follows: TGTGCCAGCAGACTTAGGACAGGGCCGAACACTGAAGCTTTCTTT.

The genes are TRBV5-1 and TRBJ1-4; 7 positions match TRBD1. Trimming cost V 5 bases and J 4 bases; bases outside gene matches: 5. This CDR3 contains 14 residues. Germline CDR1 reads SGHRS; CDR2 reads YFSETQ. As DNA, the CDR3 is TGCGCCAGCAGATCGGGACAGCTTAATGAAAAACTGTTTTTT. Translation: CASRSGQLNEKLFF.

The chain employs TRBV15 and TRBJ2-7, with D possibly TRBD2 on 5 matching bases. The ends were cut back, 5 bases at V and 0 bases at J, with 11 bases in the middle. This CDR3 is built from 14 residues. Germline CDR1 and CDR2: LNHNV and YYDKDF (reference sequence). The CDR3 DNA sequence: TGTGCCACCAGCCAAACTAGGAGCTCCTACGAGCAGTACTTC. This codes for CATSQTRSSYEQYF.

The chain employs TRBV6-5 and TRBJ2-7; 7 bases align to TRBD1. Germline loops: CDR1 MNHEY, CDR2 SVGAGI. The CDR3 loop spans 14 amino acids. V gave up 6 bases and J gave up 2 bases; unmatched junction bases: 7. CDR3 DNA: TGTGCCAGCAGGGGGACCGACAGGGCCTACGAGCAGTACTTC. Translation gives CASRGTDRAYEQYF.

The rearrangement uses TRBV11-2 and TRBJ2-2; 9 bases map to TRBD2. The J segment lost 6 bases and the V segment lost 0 bases, leaving 8 bases of the junction unmatched. The germline CDR1 and CDR2 sequences are SGHAT and FQNNGV. This CDR3 comprises 17 residues. The DNA of the CDR3 is TGTGCCAGCAGCTTAGAACGACTAGCGGCCGTTCCCGGGGAGCTGTTTTTT. Protein product: CASSLERLAAVPGELFF. Using reference TRBV11-2 and TRBJ2-2 for the parts outside the CDR3, the full variable domain is EAGVAQSPRYKIIEKRQSVAFWCNPISGHATLYWYQQILGQGPKLLIQFQNNGVVDDSQLPKDRFSAERLKGVDSTLKIQPAKLEDSAVYLCASSLERLAAVPGELFFGEGSRLTVL.

The chain links TRBV11-2 to TRBJ2-1, with 10 positions matching TRBD1. V dropped 4 bases and J dropped 2; count of bases not matched to a gene: 2. The CDR3 consists of 15 residues. Germline V lookup: CDR1 SGHAT, CDR2 FQNNGV. The DNA of the CDR3 is TGTGCCAGCAGCTCCGACAGGGGGCCCTACAATGAGCAGTTCTTC. This encodes CASSSDRGPYNEQFF.

The chain couples TRBV28 to TRBJ2-7; tentative D call: TRBD1 (7 bases). The V and J ends lost 6 bases and 6 bases respectively, with 18 bases between them. Germline-derived CDR1 and CDR2 are MDHEN and SYDVKM. This CDR3 is 14 amino acids long. CDR3 coding DNA: TGTGCCAGCAGGTCGGGACAGCGGGTCACCGAGCAGTACTTC. Protein: CASRSGQRVTEQYF.

The chain employs TRBV30 and TRBJ2-7; a weak D match, TRBD1 (5 bases). The CDR3 has 12 residues. V was clipped by 5 bases and J by 2 bases, with 10 bases between them. Germline V gene data show CDR1 as GTSNPN and CDR2 as SVGIG (reference sequence). The CDR3 sequence is CAWSGPTYEQYF. The CDR3, as DNA: TGTGCCTGGTCAGGGCCTACCTACGAGCAGTACTTC.

The chain combines TRBV28 with TRBJ1-1; tentative D call: TRBD1 (6 bases). V lost 2 bases and J lost 6, with 13 bases in between. CDR3 length equals 14 residues. Germline V gene data show CDR1 as MDHEN and CDR2 as SYDVKM. The DNA for the CDR3 is TGTGCCAGCAGTTTACTAACAGGGATTTCTGAAGCTTTCTTT. This sequence encodes CASSLLTGISEAFF.

The chain has TRBV27 and TRBJ1-6, with a weak D call TRBD1 (5 bases). The CDR3 spans 15 residues. Per the germline V gene, CDR1 is MNHEY and CDR2 is SMNVEV (reference sequence). The V gene lost 2 bases and the J gene lost 6 bases, with 11 bases spanning the gap. Written as DNA, the CDR3 is TGTGCCAGCAGTTTAAACCCGGGGGGTAATTCACCCCTCCACTTT. Translating gives CASSLNPGGNSPLHF.

V is TRBV4-1 and J is TRBJ1-1; no reliable D call. The germline V and J ends were trimmed by 1 base and 6 bases, with 12 bases remaining between them. CDR3 length: 14 amino acids. CDR1 is MGHRA, CDR2 YSYEKL, per germline. The CDR3, as DNA: TGCGCCAGCAGCCAAGTTGGTCCTTTAGCTGAAGCTTTCTTT. It translates to CASSQVGPLAEAFF.

The rearrangement links TRBV6-1 to TRBJ2-7; 8 positions agree with TRBD1. Per the germline V gene, CDR1 is MNHNS and CDR2 is SASEGT. The CDR3 runs to 17 residues. The V segment lost 4 bases and the J segment 4 bases; nucleotides outside the gene matches: 15. CDR3 coding DNA: TGTGCCAGCAGTGTTACAGGGGGATGGTCTTTGGGGTACGAGCAGTACTTC. Its protein is CASSVTGGWSLGYEQYF.

The rearrangement uses TRBV27 and TRBJ2-7; 8 nucleotides match TRBD1. There are 14 residues in the CDR3. The germline gives CDR1 MNHEY, CDR2 SMNVEV (reference sequence). Trimming at V came to 4 bases and at J to 0 bases, leaving 2 bases not matched to a gene. The CDR3 region is CASSWTGNSYEQYF. CDR3 coding DNA: TGTGCCAGCAGTTGGACAGGGAACTCCTACGAGCAGTACTTC.

This chain joins TRBV11-2 and TRBJ2-1; 10 bases are a match to TRBD1. Trimming took 8 bases from V and 6 from J; bases not matched to a gene: 10. Per the germline V gene, CDR1 is SGHAT and CDR2 is FQNNGV. The CDR3 is made up of 15 amino acids. The CDR3 nucleotides read TGTGCCAGCCCTCAGGCGGGACAGGGGATCAATGAGCAGTTCTTC. It specifies CASPQAGQGINEQFF.

The V gene is TRBV19, the J gene TRBJ1-2; TRBD1 aligns across 9 bases. The CDR3 is made up of 17 amino acids. The germline CDR1 and CDR2 sequences are LNHDA and SQIVND (reference sequence). V lost 9 bases to trimming and J lost 3 bases; unmatched junction nucleotides: 17. CDR3 region: CASRSPTGGEPHYGYTF. CDR3 DNA sequence: TGTGCCAGCCGCTCCCCTACAGGGGGCGAACCTCACTATGGCTACACCTTC.

The gene calls are TRBV2 and TRBJ2-5; tentative D call: TRBD2 (6 bases). V lost 6 bases, J lost 5 bases, and 22 bases lay in between. CDR3 size: 16 residues. The germline V gene has CDR1 SNHLY and CDR2 FYNNEI. Written as DNA, the CDR3 is TGTGCCAGCAGCCATCCCGGAGGGCCCCCGAGTGAGACCCAGTACTTC. Its translation: CASSHPGGPPSETQYF.

The chain recombines TRBV9 with TRBJ2-5; TRBD2 matches at 9 bases. The CDR3 totals 17 residues. The V and J ends lost 4 bases and 5 bases, in that order; junction bases with no gene match: 15. Looked up from germline, CDR1 is SGDLS and CDR2 is YYNGEE. This chain's CDR3 is CASSPGGLAGWWETQYF. The CDR3 DNA sequence: TGTGCCAGCAGCCCGGGGGGGCTAGCGGGATGGTGGGAGACCCAGTACTTC. The full variable domain, its missing parts supplied by reference TRBV9 and TRBJ2-5, is DSGVTQTPKHLITATGQRVTLRCSPRSGDLSVYWYQQSLDQGLQFLIQYYNGEERAKGNILERFSAQQFPDLHSELNLSSLELGDSALYFCASSPGGLAGWWETQYFGPGTRLLVL.